One sample yielded the 19 T cell receptor beta chains listed below, sequenced in a study of T cell responses to AZD1222 COVID-19 vaccine. The data were produced by immunoSEQ multiplex PCR, yet TCRdb's version contains in-frame clones alone and is incomplete. Of 120,000 or so clones listed, 90% to 95% are singletons. The material sequenced was peripheral blood, taken on day 0 of AZD1222 vaccination. All receptors derive from an adult in good health.

This clone came up once. V gene TRBV15 combines with J gene TRBJ2-7; 11 bases match TRBD2. CDR3 length: 15 amino acids. The J segment lost 2 bases and the V segment lost 3 bases, leaving 3 bases of the junction unmatched. Germline values: CDR1 LNHNV, CDR2 YYDKDF (reference sequence). The DNA of the CDR3 is TGTGCCACCAGCAGGGGGACTAGCGGAACCTACGAGCAGTACTTC. Amino acid sequence: CATSRGTSGTYEQYF.

As DNA, the CDR3 is TGCGCCAGCAGCTTAGATCCGGAGATCACAGATACGCAGTATTTT. Translating it yields CASSLDPEITDTQYF. The gene calls are TRBV5-1 and TRBJ2-3; D not resolved. The V and J ends lost 2 bases and 2 bases respectively, with 12 bases between them. Looked up from germline, CDR1 is SGHRS and CDR2 is YFSETQ. The CDR3 is made up of 15 amino acids.

The chain has TRBV2 and TRBJ2-1; 9 nucleotides agree with TRBD2. Germline lookup yields CDR1 SNHLY and CDR2 FYNNEI. The CDR3 contains 15 residues. V trimming: 7 bases; J trimming: 3 bases; junction bases outside the gene matches: 7. CDR3 bases: TGTGCCAGCAAGATGCGACTAGCGGTCTACAATGAGCAGTTCTTC. It yields the protein CASKMRLAVYNEQFF.

The rearrangement uses TRBV4-3 and TRBJ2-2, with D possibly being TRBD1 (6 bases). Germline V gives CDR1 LGHNA, CDR2 YSLEER. V was clipped by 0 bases and J by 1 base, with 6 bases between them. The CDR3 spans 15 residues. The CDR3 nucleotides are TGCGCCAGCAGCCAAGAGACAGGGAACACCGGGGAGCTGTTTTTT. Translating it yields CASSQETGNTGELFF.

The V and J genes are TRBV5-1 and TRBJ1-3, with a possible D match to TRBD1 (6 bases). The CDR3 has 18 residues. Per the germline V gene, CDR1 is SGHRS and CDR2 is YFSETQ. V was clipped by 4 bases and J by 0 bases, with 20 bases between them. The DNA for the CDR3 is TGCGCCAGCAGCCCGGGGGCCGGGGGGGTGGCCTCTGGAAACACCATATATTTT. It translates to CASSPGAGGVASGNTIYF. The variable domain in full, completed from reference TRBV5-1 and TRBJ1-3, reads KAGVTQTPRYLIKTRGQQVTLSCSPISGHRSVSWYQQTPGQGLQFLFEYFSETQRNKGNFPGRFSGRQFSNSRSEMNVSTLELGDSALYLCASSPGAGGVASGNTIYFGEGSWLTVV.

The genes are TRBV29-1 and TRBJ1-1; D uncertain. Germline CDR1 reads SQVTM; CDR2 reads ANQGSEA. The CDR3 sequence is 10 residues long. V was cut by 1 base and J by 6 bases, with 3 bases left in between. CDR3 sequence: CSVEAPEAFF. For the CDR3, the DNA is TGCAGCGTTGAAGCGCCTGAAGCTTTCTTT. The complete variable domain, with remaining parts taken from reference TRBV29-1 and TRBJ1-1, reads SAVISQKPSRDICQRGTSLTIQCQVDSQVTMMFWYRQQPGQSLTLIATANQGSEATYESGFVIDKFPISRPNLTFSTLTVSNMSPEDSSIYLCSVEAPEAFFGQGTRLTVV.

The chain carries TRBV6-5 and TRBJ2-6; no clear D gene. The CDR3 sequence is 15 residues long. Germline-derived CDR1 and CDR2 are MNHEY and SVGAGI. V gave up 6 bases and J gave up 7 bases, with 16 bases separating them. Here the CDR3 DNA reads TGTGCCAGCAGCGCTGACGAGCGAGGAGCCAACGTCCTGACTTTC. It yields the protein CASSADERGANVLTF.

The chain has TRBV21-1 and TRBJ1-2. TRBV21-1 counts as a pseudogene. CDR3 length: 13 residues. CDR3 sequence: CASSSSDNYGYTF. CDR3 coding DNA: TGTGCCAGCAGCTCATCAGACAACTATGGCTACACCTTC.

In DNA form, the CDR3 reads TGTGCCAGCTCCTCGCCTTCCCGACAGGGTCGTTCCGGCTACACCTTC. As protein: CASSSPSRQGRSGYTF. The V and J genes are TRBV7-9 and TRBJ1-2; TRBD1 agrees at 7 bases. The ends lost 8 bases at V and 8 bases at J; junction bases unmatched: 20. The V gene's germline CDR1 is SEHNR and CDR2 FQNEAQ (reference sequence). The CDR3 covers 16 residues.

The chain combines TRBV5-5 with TRBJ1-4; D ambiguous. Trimming took 4 bases from V and 7 from J, leaving 11 bases between them. Germline lookup yields CDR1 SGHKS and CDR2 YYEKEE (reference sequence). The CDR3 contains 13 residues. CDR3 bases: TGTGCCAGCAGCCTGACGGACTTTGAAAAACTGTTTTTT. This translates into CASSLTDFEKLFF. Full variable domain (missing parts from reference TRBV5-5 and TRBJ1-4): DAGVTQSPTHLIKTRGQQVTLRCSPISGHKSVSWYQQVLGQGPQFIFQYYEKEERGRGNFPDRFSARQFPNYSSELNVNALLLGDSALYLCASSLTDFEKLFFGSGTQLSVL.

This clone was detected only a few times. CDR3 coding DNA: TGTGCCAGCAGACCGACAGGGGGGAACACTGAAGCTTTCTTT. This translates into CASRPTGGNTEAFF. V usage is TRBV7-9 and J usage is TRBJ1-1, with 9 bases fitting TRBD1. This CDR3 has 14 residues. Trimming cost V 6 bases and J 1 base; bases outside gene matches: 3. In germline, CDR1 is SEHNR, CDR2 FQNEAQ (reference sequence).

In this sample, this clone turned up a few times. This chain uses TRBV6-5 with TRBJ2-1, with TRBD1 matching over 7 bases. The germline gives CDR1 MNHEY, CDR2 SVGAGI. CDR3 length: 11 amino acids. V dropped 4 bases and J dropped 13; count of bases not matched to a gene: 4. The CDR3 sequence: CASSSRQGQFF. The DNA for the CDR3 is TGTGCCAGCAGTTCACGACAGGGTCAGTTCTTC.

This rearrangement joins TRBV5-1 to TRBJ2-3, with 10 positions matching TRBD2. There are 16 residues in the CDR3. J was trimmed by 3 bases and V by 2 bases; bases with no gene match: 6. Germline V gene sequence: CDR1 SGHRS, CDR2 YFSETQ. The CDR3 nucleotides are TGCGCCAGCAGCTTTTGGGGTAGCGGGAGGACAGATACGCAGTATTTT. This sequence encodes CASSFWGSGRTDTQYF.

The chain couples TRBV2 to TRBJ1-5, with TRBD1 as a possible D gene (5 bases). With 4 bases removed from V and 3 bases from J, the gap between germline ends came to 16 bases. The CDR3 is made up of 16 amino acids. Germline CDR1 SNHLY, CDR2 FYNNEI. The CDR3 nucleotides read TGTGCCAGCAGTGTCCTACGTGGGGGATTCAATCAGCCCCAGCATTTT. Its protein product is CASSVLRGGFNQPQHF.

In this sample, this clone turned up once. This sequence joins TRBV11-3 and TRBJ2-7; the D call may be TRBD1 or TRBD2 (5 bases each). The CDR3 runs 14 residues. Per the germline V gene, CDR1 is SGHNT and CDR2 is YENEEA. V lost 3 bases and J lost 0, with 9 bases in between. The CDR3 reads CASSLGRNSYEQYF. The DNA for the CDR3 is TGTGCCAGCAGCTTGGGACGGAACTCCTACGAGCAGTACTTC.

The V call is TRBV4-3, the J call TRBJ2-4, with D maybe TRBD2 (5 bases). The CDR3 spans 13 residues. Germline V gene data show CDR1 as LGHNA and CDR2 as YSLEER. Trimming took off 1 base at V and 12 bases at J, with 13 bases between the two ends. CDR3: CASSQGGGYNQYF. The CDR3 DNA follows: TGCGCCAGCAGCCAAGGTGGAGGTTATAATCAGTACTTC.

V gene TRBV4-1 combines with J gene TRBJ1-1; D not resolved. The CDR3 has 16 amino acids. CDR1 is MGHRA and CDR2 is YSYEKL in the germline V gene. V lost 4 bases, J lost 4 bases, and 19 bases lay in between. The DNA of the CDR3 is TGCGCCAGCAGCCCAGGCGTCAGTAGGTATCTCACTGAAGCTTTCTTT. Translation: CASSPGVSRYLTEAFF.

The chain employs TRBV11-2 and TRBJ2-1, with D possibly being TRBD2 (6 bases). The V end was cut by 3 bases, the J end by 5 bases, with 17 bases between. The length of the CDR3 is 16 residues. CDR1 and CDR2 (germline): SGHAT, FQNNGV. DNA of the CDR3: TGTGCCAGCAGCTTTGAGTGGAGGGAAAGGGACAATGAGCAGTTCTTC. Translating it yields CASSFEWRERDNEQFF.

This chain connects TRBV6-5 to TRBJ2-6, with D unresolved. The CDR3 contains 16 residues. V gave up 2 bases and J gave up 1 base, with 9 bases separating them. Germline V gives CDR1 MNHEY, CDR2 SVGAGI. This CDR3 is CASSYLSRSGANVLTF. Written as DNA, the CDR3 is TGTGCCAGCAGTTACCTCAGTAGATCTGGGGCCAACGTCCTGACTTTC.